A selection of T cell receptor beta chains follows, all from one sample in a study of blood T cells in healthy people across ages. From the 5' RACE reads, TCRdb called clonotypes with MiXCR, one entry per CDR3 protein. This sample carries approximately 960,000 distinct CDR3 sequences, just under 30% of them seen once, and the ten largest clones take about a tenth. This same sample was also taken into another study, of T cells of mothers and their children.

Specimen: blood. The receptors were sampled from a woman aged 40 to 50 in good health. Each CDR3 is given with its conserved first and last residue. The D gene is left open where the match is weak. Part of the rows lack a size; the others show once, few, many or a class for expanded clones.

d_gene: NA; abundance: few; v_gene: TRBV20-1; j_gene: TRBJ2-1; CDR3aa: CSVSRGVTSYNEQFF; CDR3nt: TGCAGTGTTTCCAGGGGGGTGACTTCTTACAATGAGCAGTTCTTC
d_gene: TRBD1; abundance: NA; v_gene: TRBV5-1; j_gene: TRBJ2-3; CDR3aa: CDSSLPGQGFDTQYF; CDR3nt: TGCGACAGCAGCTTACCGGGACAGGGGTTCGATACGCAGTATTTT
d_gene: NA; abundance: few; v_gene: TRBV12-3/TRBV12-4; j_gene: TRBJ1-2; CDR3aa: CASSLGSGANNYGYTF; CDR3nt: TGTGCCAGCAGTTTAGGTAGCGGGGCAAATAACTATGGCTACACCTTC
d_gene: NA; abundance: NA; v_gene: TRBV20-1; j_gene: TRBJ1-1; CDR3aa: CSARDLGGPEAFF; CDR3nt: TGCAGTGCTAGAGATCTTGGGGGCCCTGAAGCTTTCTTT
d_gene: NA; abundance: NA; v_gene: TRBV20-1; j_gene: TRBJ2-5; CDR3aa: CSASIGLEEQGTQYF; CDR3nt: TGCAGTGCTAGTATTGGACTGGAGGAACAGGGGACCCAGTACTTC
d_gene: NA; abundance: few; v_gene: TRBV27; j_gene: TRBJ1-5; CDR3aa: CASSLSGSRPQHF; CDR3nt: TGTGCCAGCAGTTTGTCAGGTTCAAGGCCCCAGCATTTT
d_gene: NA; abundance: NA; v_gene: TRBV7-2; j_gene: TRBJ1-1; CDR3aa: CASSLLSMGNTGAFF; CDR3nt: TGTGCCAGCAGCTTATTATCCATGGGGAACACTGGAGCTTTCTTT
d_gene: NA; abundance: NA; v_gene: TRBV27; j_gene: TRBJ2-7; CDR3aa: CASSLGIPSGEQYF; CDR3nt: TGTGCCAGCAGTTTAGGGATCCCATCGGGCGAGCAGTACTTC
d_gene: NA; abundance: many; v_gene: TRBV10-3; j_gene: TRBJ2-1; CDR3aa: CAISESIQATAYNEQFF; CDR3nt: TGTGCCATCAGTGAGTCGATCCAGGCAACGGCCTACAATGAGCAGTTCTTC
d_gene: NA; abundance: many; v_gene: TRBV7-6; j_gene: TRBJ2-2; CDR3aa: CASSLGGGPWDGELFF; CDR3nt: TGTGCCAGCAGCTTGGGCGGGGGCCCCTGGGACGGGGAGCTGTTTTTT
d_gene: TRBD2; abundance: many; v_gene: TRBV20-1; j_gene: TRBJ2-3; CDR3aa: CSAAPGGPTDTQYF; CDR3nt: TGCAGTGCTGCCCCGGGGGGTCCCACAGATACGCAGTATTTT
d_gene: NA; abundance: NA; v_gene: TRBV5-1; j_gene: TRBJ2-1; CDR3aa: CASSFSGTPYNEQFF; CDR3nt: TGCGCCAGCAGCTTTTCCGGGACCCCTTACAATGAGCAGTTCTTC
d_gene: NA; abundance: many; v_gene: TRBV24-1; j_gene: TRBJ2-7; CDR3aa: CATSDSRGSSSYEQYF; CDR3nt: TGTGCCACCAGTGATTCCCGGGGCTCCTCCTCCTACGAGCAGTACTTC
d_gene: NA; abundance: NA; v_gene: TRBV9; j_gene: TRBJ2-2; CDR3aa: CASSVAGENTGELFF; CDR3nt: TGTGCCAGCAGCGTAGCGGGGGAAAACACCGGGGAGCTGTTTTTT
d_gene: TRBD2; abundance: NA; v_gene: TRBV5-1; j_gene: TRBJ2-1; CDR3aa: CASSPWSASGGSSYNEQFF; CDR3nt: TGCGCCAGCAGCCCGTGGTCCGCTAGCGGGGGCAGCTCCTACAATGAGCAGTTCTTC
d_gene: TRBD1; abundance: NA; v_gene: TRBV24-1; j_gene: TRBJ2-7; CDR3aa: CATSDRDRESYEQYF; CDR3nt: TGTGCCACATCCGACCGGGACAGGGAGTCCTACGAGCAGTACTTC
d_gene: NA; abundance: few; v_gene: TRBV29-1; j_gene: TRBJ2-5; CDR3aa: CSVGGVARIETQYF; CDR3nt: TGCAGCGTTGGGGGGGTAGCGCGGATAGAGACCCAGTACTTC
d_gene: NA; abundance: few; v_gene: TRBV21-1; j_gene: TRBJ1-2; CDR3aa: CASSKVRDRGPFNYGYTF; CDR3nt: TGTGCCAGCAGCAAAGTTAGGGACAGGGGGCCTTTTAACTATGGCTACACCTTC
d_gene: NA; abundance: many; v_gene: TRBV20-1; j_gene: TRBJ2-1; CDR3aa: CSASRGSSYNEQFF; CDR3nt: TGCAGTGCTAGTAGGGGGAGCTCCTACAATGAGCAGTTCTTC
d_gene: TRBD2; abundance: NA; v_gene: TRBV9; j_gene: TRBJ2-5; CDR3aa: CASTRTSGGGETQYF; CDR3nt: TGTGCCAGCACTCGGACTAGCGGGGGCGGGGAGACCCAGTACTTC
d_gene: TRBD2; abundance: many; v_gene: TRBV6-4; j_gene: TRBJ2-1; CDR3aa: CASSELSGGDEQFF; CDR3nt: TGTGCCAGCAGTGAACTAAGCGGGGGGGATGAGCAGTTCTTC
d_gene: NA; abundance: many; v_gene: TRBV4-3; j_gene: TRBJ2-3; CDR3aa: CASSQDKASRDTQYF; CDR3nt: TGCGCCAGCAGCCAAGATAAGGCTAGCCGCGATACGCAGTATTTT
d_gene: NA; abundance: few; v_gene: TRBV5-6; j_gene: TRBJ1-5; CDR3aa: CASSYRGGQNINQPQHF; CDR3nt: TGTGCCAGCAGCTATCGCGGGGGCCAGAATATCAATCAGCCCCAGCATTTT
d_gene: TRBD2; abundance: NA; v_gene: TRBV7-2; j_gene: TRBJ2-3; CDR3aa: CAGSLAGLAVDTQYF; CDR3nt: TGTGCCGGCAGCTTAGCGGGTCTAGCTGTAGATACGCAGTATTTT
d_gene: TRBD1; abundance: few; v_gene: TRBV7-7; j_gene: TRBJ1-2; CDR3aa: CAGSLARSDTLPRDRDSDYGYTF; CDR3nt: TGTGCTGGCAGCTTAGCGCGTTCGGATACGCTTCCTCGGGACAGGGATAGCGACTATGGCTACACCTTC
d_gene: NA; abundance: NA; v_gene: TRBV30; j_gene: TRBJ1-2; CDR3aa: CAWSTSTVGSYTF; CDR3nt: TGTGCCTGGAGTACCTCCACCGTAGGTAGCTACACCTTC
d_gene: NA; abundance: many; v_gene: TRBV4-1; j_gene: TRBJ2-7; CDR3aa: CASSQEGSPYEQYF; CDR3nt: TGCGCCAGCAGCCAAGAGGGATCCCCCTACGAGCAGTACTTC
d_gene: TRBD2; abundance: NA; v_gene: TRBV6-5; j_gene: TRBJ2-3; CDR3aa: CASSPISGGTDTQYF; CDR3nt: TGTGCCAGCAGTCCCATTAGCGGGGGTACAGATACGCAGTATTTT
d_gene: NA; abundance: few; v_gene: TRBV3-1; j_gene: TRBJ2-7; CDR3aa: CASSQERTVLKAEQYF; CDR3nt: TGTGCCAGCAGCCAAGAAAGGACAGTCTTAAAGGCCGAGCAGTACTTC